The rows below give T cell receptor beta chains drawn from one sample of a study of post-analysis software for immune sequencing data. TCRdb re-called the PCR reads with MiXCR, one entry per CDR3 protein. The sample holds more than 500,000 distinct CDR3 sequences, around a third seen once. Sequenced: blood. These receptors all come from a girl under 18 with multiple sclerosis. Both conserved end residues are part of each CDR3. The D gene is left open where the match is weak. Only part of the rows carry a size: once, few, many, or a class if the clone is expanded.

V gene	J gene	D gene	clone size	CDR3 DNA	CDR3 protein
TRBV5-1	TRBJ1-2	NA	NA	TGCGCCAGCAGCTTGGCCTCAACAGGCTATGGCTACACCTTC	CASSLASTGYGYTF
TRBV10-3	TRBJ1-2	TRBD1	few	TGTGCCATCAGTGATCTACAGGGGGCTGTTAACTATGGCTACACCTTC	CAISDLQGAVNYGYTF
TRBV3-1	TRBJ1-4	NA	NA	TGTGCCAGCAGCCAAGACCACCGGGGAGAAAAACTGTTTTTT	CASSQDHRGEKLFF
TRBV6-1	TRBJ1-4	TRBD1	few	TGTGCCAGCGAGACAGGGGACGCAACTAATGAAAAACTGTTTTTT	CASETGDATNEKLFF
TRBV6-6	TRBJ2-1	NA	NA	TGTGCCAGCAGCGAAATGACAGATCTGGATGAGCAGTTCTTC	CASSEMTDLDEQFF
TRBV5-4	TRBJ2-3	NA	many	TGTGCCAGCAGTAGCGGAAACACAGATACGCAGTATTTT	CASSSGNTDTQYF
TRBV12-3/TRBV12-4	TRBJ2-7	TRBD1	NA	TGTGCCAGCAGTCCGTCGGGACAGGGGGTGCACGAGCAGTACTTC	CASSPSGQGVHEQYF
TRBV6-1	TRBJ1-2	NA	NA	TGTGCCAGCAGTGAAACCCTAAGGCAAGGCAATGGCTACACCTTC	CASSETLRQGNGYTF
TRBV7-9	TRBJ2-3	TRBD2	few	TGTGCCAGCAGACAACTAGCGGTGGGCTCCCATACGCAGTATTTT	CASRQLAVGSHTQYF
TRBV21-1	TRBJ2-2	NA	NA	TGTGCCAGCAGCAAGCCCAGGTTCAGGACCGGGGAGCTGTTTTTT	CASSKPRFRTGELFF
TRBV14	TRBJ2-1	TRBD2	few	TGTGCCAGCAGCCAACTTAGCGGGGGGGCCTACAATGAGCAGTTCTTC	CASSQLSGGAYNEQFF
TRBV10-3	TRBJ2-3	NA	few	TGTGCCATCAGAACCGGGACGGGACACACAGATACGCAGTATTTT	CAIRTGTGHTDTQYF
TRBV7-9	TRBJ1-2	NA	few	TGTGCCAGCAGCTTAGCGGGCAGGGTGAACTATGGCTACACCTTC	CASSLAGRVNYGYTF
TRBV5-1	TRBJ2-7	NA	NA	TGCGCCAGCAGCTTGGGTCATCGTAGCTCCTACGAGCAGTACTTC	CASSLGHRSSYEQYF
TRBV5-1	TRBJ2-5	TRBD1	NA	TGCGCCAGCAGCTTGCTCGGGACAGGGGTAAAAGAGACCCAGTACTTC	CASSLLGTGVKETQYF
TRBV5-1	TRBJ1-2	TRBD1	few	TGCGCCAGCAGCTGGACTACAGGGGAATCTGGCTACACCTTC	CASSWTTGESGYTF
TRBV28	TRBJ1-4	TRBD1	NA	TGTGCCAGCAGTTTGCGGGACAGGGACGTGAAAAAACTGTTTTTT	CASSLRDRDVKKLFF
TRBV25-1	TRBJ2-3	TRBD2	NA	TGTGCCAGCAGTGAGGATCTAGCGGGCAGAGATACGCAGTATTTT	CASSEDLAGRDTQYF
TRBV6-4	TRBJ2-1	TRBD2	NA	TGTGCCACCTCGACTAGCGGGGTAGGTGAGCAGTTCTTC	CATSTSGVGEQFF
TRBV2	TRBJ2-1	TRBD2	few	TGTGCCAGCAGTGACCGGACTAGCCTGAATAATGAGCAGTTCTTC	CASSDRTSLNNEQFF
TRBV5-6	TRBJ2-6	NA	few	TGTGCCAGCAGCTTATCAGGGGATAGCTCTGGGGCCAACGTCCTGACTTTC	CASSLSGDSSGANVLTF
TRBV20-1	TRBJ2-3	NA	few	TGCAGTGCTAGAGATCCAGGGAAAGGCACAGATACGCAGTATTTT	CSARDPGKGTDTQYF
TRBV9	TRBJ2-7	TRBD1	NA	TGTGCCAGCAGCGCACAGGGGGGAGTCTACGAGCAGTACTTC	CASSAQGGVYEQYF
TRBV6-5	TRBJ1-1	NA	NA	TGTGCCAGCAGTTCAGGGGTAGGACGGACTGAAGCTTTCTTT	CASSSGVGRTEAFF
TRBV5-1	TRBJ2-5	TRBD1	NA	TGCGCCAGCAGCTTGGGGGGGACAGGGGGCCAAGAGACCCAGTACTTC	CASSLGGTGGQETQYF
TRBV29-1	TRBJ2-3	NA	many	TGCAGCGTTCCCCCAGCGGGCAAAGATACAGATACGCAGTATTTT	CSVPPAGKDTDTQYF
TRBV6-4	TRBJ2-1	NA	NA	TGTGCCAGCAGTCACCAACAGGGAAATGAGCAGTTCTTC	CASSHQQGNEQFF
TRBV20-1	TRBJ2-1	NA	few	TGCAGTGCCCCACACCGGGACTTCCCTTACAATGAGCAGTTCTTC	CSAPHRDFPYNEQFF
TRBV11-2	TRBJ1-5	NA	once	TGTGCCAGCAGCGCCGGGAATCAGCCCCAGCATTTT	CASSAGNQPQHF